These 13 T cell receptor beta chains were sequenced from one sample in a study of metastatic and nonmetastatic thyroid tumors. The entire patient cohort was treatment-naive prior to thyroid surgery. TCRdb called clones again from the PCR reads with MiXCR. The sample consists of tens of thousands of clones, 20% to 25% of them appearing once. The specimen sequenced was tumor tissue. These receptors originate from a female donor with papillary thyroid cancer or a benign thyroid nodule (not recorded which). Some clones in this sample may be carry-over from other donors' samples.

The table lists this clone with many counts. This chain uses TRBV30 with TRBJ1-6; 7 bases fit TRBD1. The V gene end was trimmed by 3 bases and the J gene end by 1 base; junction bases not matched to a gene: 12. The CDR3 length is 18 residues. In germline, CDR1 is GTSNPN, CDR2 SVGIG (reference sequence). The DNA of the CDR3 is TGTGCCTGGAGCCTCGAACCGGGCAGGGGGTCCTATAATTCACCCCTCCACTTT. It is translated as CAWSLEPGRGSYNSPLHF.

This chain uses TRBV6-1 with TRBJ2-7; 7 bases match TRBD1. The CDR3 is made up of 16 amino acids. The junction had 17 bases not matched to a gene; V was cut back by 5 bases and J by 7 bases. Germline V gene lookup returns CDR1 MNHNS and CDR2 SASEGT. Here the CDR3 reads CASSPQGFWEVREQYF. DNA for the CDR3: TGTGCCAGCAGTCCACAGGGGTTTTGGGAAGTGAGGGAGCAGTACTTC.

A few counts support this clone. The gene calls are TRBV19 and TRBJ1-1; 7 bases map to TRBD1. The CDR3 sequence is 13 residues long. J lost 5 bases, V lost 8 bases, and 8 bases had no gene match. Germline values: CDR1 LNHDA, CDR2 SQIVND (reference sequence). The CDR3 region is CASYTQGMTEAFF. DNA for the CDR3: TGTGCCAGTTACACACAGGGGATGACTGAAGCTTTCTTT. The variable domain in full, completed from reference TRBV19 and TRBJ1-1, reads DGGITQSPKYLFRKEGQNVTLSCEQNLNHDAMYWYRQDPGQGLRLIYYSQIVNDFQKGDIAEGYSVSREKKESFPLTVTSAQKNPTAFYLCASYTQGMTEAFFGQGTRLTVV.

This clone came up a few times. This chain joins TRBV7-3 and TRBJ1-1; possible D gene TRBD1, 6 bases. Germline CDR1 and CDR2: SGHTA and FQGTGA. This CDR3 comprises 15 residues. V shed 0 bases and J shed 1 base, with 9 bases lying between them. CDR3 amino acids: CASSLTAGENTEAFF. The DNA of the CDR3 is TGTGCCAGCAGCTTAACGGCAGGGGAGAACACTGAAGCTTTCTTT.

This clone was seen ten or more times. The J gene is TRBJ2-7, the V gene TRBV18; tentatively, D is TRBD1 or TRBD2 (6 bases each). The V end was cut by 3 bases, the J end by 6 bases, with 12 bases between. The CDR3 consists of 13 residues. The germline CDR1 and CDR2 sequences are KGHSH and LQKENI. This CDR3 is CASSPGRGLEQYF. The CDR3 region has the DNA TGTGCCAGCTCACCGGGTCGGGGGCTCGAGCAGTACTTC.

This clone was detected only a few times. J is TRBJ1-2 and V is TRBV28, with unresolved D. The CDR3 runs to 18 residues. Trimming shortened V by 4 bases and J by 0 bases, and 21 bases separated the two germline ends. CDR1 and CDR2 (germline): MDHEN, SYDVKM. The CDR3 coding sequence is TGTGCCAGCAGTTCTCGTACAGTTCCTGATCGGGCTAACTATGGCTACACCTTC. It translates to CASSSRTVPDRANYGYTF.

The chain combines TRBV6-1 with TRBJ1-5, with D uncertain. The V and J ends lost 8 bases and 5 bases respectively, with 10 bases between them. Germline loops: CDR1 MNHNS, CDR2 SASEGT. This CDR3 contains 12 residues. The CDR3 spells CASHSDYQPQHF. For the CDR3, the DNA is TGTGCCAGCCATTCCGACTATCAGCCCCAGCATTTT.

This clone was detected only a few times. The chain combines TRBV6-4 with TRBJ2-2; TRBD1 matches at 8 bases. The CDR3 is 15 amino acids. After removal of 5 bases from V and 5 bases from J, the junction contained 7 bases not matched to a gene. Germline lookup yields CDR1 MRHNA and CDR2 SNTAGT. The CDR3 loop is CASSRAQGDTGELFF. In DNA form, the CDR3 reads TGTGCCAGCAGTAGAGCACAGGGGGATACCGGGGAGCTGTTTTTT.

The chain uses TRBV7-2 and TRBJ1-5; D is undetermined. Trimming left V 5 bases short and J 9 bases short, with 17 bases between. CDR1 and CDR2 (germline): SGHTA, FQGNSA. The CDR3 consists of 14 residues. CDR3 sequence (DNA): TGTGCCAGCAGCCCCTTTCAAGTTGATCGGCCCCAGCATTTT. Protein product: CASSPFQVDRPQHF.

At least ten counts were recorded for this clone. V gene TRBV19 combines with J gene TRBJ1-5; D is uncertain. This CDR3 spans 12 amino acids. Trimming stripped 10 bases from V and 11 bases from J, with 18 bases between. Germline V CDR1 and CDR2: LNHDA, SQIVND (reference sequence). CDR3 residues: CATLDLLGAQHF. For the CDR3, the DNA is TGTGCCACCCTTGACCTCCTCGGAGCCCAGCATTTT. Full variable domain (missing parts from reference TRBV19 and TRBJ1-5): DGGITQSPKYLFRKEGQNVTLSCEQNLNHDAMYWYRQDPGQGLRLIYYSQIVNDFQKGDIAEGYSVSREKKESFPLTVTSAQKNPTAFYLCATLDLLGAQHFGDGTRLSIL.

J is TRBJ2-2 and V is TRBV14; 7 bases align to TRBD2. The junction had 11 bases not matched to a gene; V was cut back by 2 bases and J by 5 bases. The CDR3 extends over 17 amino acids. Looked up from germline, CDR1 is SGHDN and CDR2 is FVKESK. The CDR3 reads CASSQSSGITRTGELFF. The CDR3 nucleotides read TGTGCCAGCAGCCAAAGCAGCGGGATCACAAGAACCGGGGAGCTGTTTTTT.

This clone was detected ten times or more. The rearrangement joins TRBV20-1 to TRBJ1-1, with no clear D. Germline-derived CDR1 and CDR2 are DFQATT and SNEGSKA (reference sequence). V was clipped by 4 bases and J by 4 bases, with 13 bases between them. The CDR3 sequence is 13 residues long. The CDR3 reads CSAKNPRGTEAFF. CDR3 DNA sequence: TGCAGTGCTAAGAATCCCCGGGGCACTGAAGCTTTCTTT.

Remarks on this clone: One end of the junction does not line up with germline, which may come from a read error. The chain links TRBV20-1 to TRBJ2-1, with 9 nucleotides matching TRBD1. CDR1 is DFQATT, CDR2 SNEGSKA, per germline (reference sequence). This CDR3 spans 16 amino acids. CDR3 bases: TGCAGTGCTAGAGATTGGGGGACAGGGACCCCGAATGACCAGTTCTTC. Amino acid sequence: CSARDWGTGTPNDQFF.